This TCR beta chain is from a study of blood T cell repertoires in COVID-19. Study context: From the United States, Italy and Spain came samples of acute and convalescent COVID-19. T cells, B-cell-depleted T cells, or PBMCs provided the cDNA or gDNA that served as material.

The authors' processing: Cell counts per sample came from amplifying reference gene primers. TCRdb keeps only in-frame clones here, not all; method: immunoSEQ multiplex PCR. V, J and clone size are taken as reported in that table, and D and trimming were inferred from the DNA itself. The data hold approximately 190,000 clones, with 88% observed a single time. CDR1 and CDR2 from the germline V gene are LNHDA and SQIVND (reference sequence). This CDR3 has 16 amino acids. The germline V and J ends were trimmed by 3 bases and 0 bases, with 12 bases remaining between them. The source of this sequence is a man aged 40-49 years with active or convalescent COVID-19. The sequenced material came from peripheral blood. This chain connects TRBV19 to TRBJ1-5; D unclear. The CDR3 region is CASSIGGTYSNQPQHF. In DNA, the CDR3 is TGTGCCAGTAGTATCGGCGGAACCTATAGCAATCAGCCCCAGCATTTT.